The TCR beta chain described here comes from a study of CD4+ T cells in melanoma. Study-wide results and caveats: In melanoma, neoantigen-specific CD4+ T cells reportedly differed in differentiation state. CD8+ T cell, macrophage and B cell function reportedly correlated with neoantigen-specific CD4+ T cells.

This CDR3 has 15 residues. Germline V gives CDR1 SGHTA, CDR2 FQGNSA. Between the trimmed V and J ends, which lost 2 bases and 2 bases, there was a span of 9 bases. Comment on this clone: What it recognizes is unknown.

The repertoire was sequenced with immunoSEQ multiplex PCR; TCRdb's copy has only in-frame clones and lacks some. The table has about 120,000 clones, over 80% seen once. The specimen sequenced was peripheral blood. The clonotype was recovered from a human donor with melanoma. V and J are TRBV7-2 and TRBJ2-2; D is perhaps TRBD1 or TRBD2 (5 bases each). The CDR3 loop reads CASSLNGGNTGELFF. For the CDR3, the DNA is TGTGCCAGCAGCTTAAATGGGGGAAACACCGGGGAGCTGTTTTTT.